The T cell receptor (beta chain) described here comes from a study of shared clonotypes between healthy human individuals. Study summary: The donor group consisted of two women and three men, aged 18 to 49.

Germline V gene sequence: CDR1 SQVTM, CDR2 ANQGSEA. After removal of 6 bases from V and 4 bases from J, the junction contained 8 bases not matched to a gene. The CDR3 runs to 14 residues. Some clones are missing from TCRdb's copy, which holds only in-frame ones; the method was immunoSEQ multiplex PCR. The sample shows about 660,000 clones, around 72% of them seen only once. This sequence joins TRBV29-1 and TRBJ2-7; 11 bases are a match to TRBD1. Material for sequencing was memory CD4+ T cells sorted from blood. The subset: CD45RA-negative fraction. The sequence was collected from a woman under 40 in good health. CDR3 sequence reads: CSVGYGQGAYEQYF. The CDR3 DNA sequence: TGCAGCGTCGGTTACGGACAGGGGGCTTACGAGCAGTACTTC.